Listed below are T cell receptor beta chains from one sample, sequenced in a study of blood T cell repertoires in COVID-19. Sequencing used immunoSEQ multiplex PCR; TCRdb keeps in-frame clones, though not all of them. The sample yields around 72,000 clones, 87% seen once. Sequencing was performed on peripheral blood. The source of these receptors is a middle-aged man with active COVID-19. Each CDR3 is given with its conserved first and last residue. Fields, in order: J gene, clone size, D gene, V gene, CDR3 protein, CDR3 DNA. D genes are given only for firm matches. Only part of the rows carry a size: once, few, many, or a class if the clone is expanded.

J: TRBJ1-4; size: NA; D: NA; V: TRBV6-4; CDR3: CAARVLELFF; DNA: TGTGCCGCTCGGGTCTTAGAACTGTTTTTT
J: TRBJ1-2; size: NA; D: NA; V: TRBV5-8; CDR3: CASSPSGGGLIYGYTF; DNA: TGTGCCAGCAGCCCCTCGGGGGGAGGGTTGATCTATGGCTACACCTTC
J: TRBJ1-3; size: NA; D: TRBD1; V: TRBV6-5; CDR3: CASFAGTGGRNTIYF; DNA: TGTGCCAGCTTCGCCGGGACAGGGGGAAGAAACACCATATATTTT
J: TRBJ2-5; size: NA; D: NA; V: TRBV2; CDR3: CASRRDQETQYF; DNA: TGTGCCAGCAGGAGGGACCAAGAGACCCAGTACTTC
J: TRBJ1-2; size: NA; D: NA; V: TRBV30; CDR3: CAWSEGVQYNTF; DNA: TGTGCCTGGAGTGAGGGGGTCCAATACAACACCTTC
J: TRBJ1-2; size: NA; D: NA; V: TRBV7-8; CDR3: CASSFGGGAGYGYTF; DNA: TGTGCCAGCAGCTTCGGTGGGGGCGCAGGCTATGGCTACACCTTC
J: TRBJ2-1; size: NA; D: NA; V: TRBV27; CDR3: CASSGFRVYNEQFF; DNA: TGTGCCAGCTCCGGTTTCAGGGTCTACAATGAGCAGTTCTTC
J: TRBJ2-7; size: NA; D: TRBD1; V: TRBV15; CDR3: CATSRGGTEVEQYF; DNA: TGTGCCACCAGCAGAGGGGGGACAGAGGTCGAGCAGTACTTC
J: TRBJ1-2; size: NA; D: TRBD1; V: TRBV5-6; CDR3: CASSSGGVLDGYTF; DNA: TGTGCCAGCAGCTCAGGGGGCGTTCTTGATGGCTACACCTTC
J: TRBJ2-7; size: NA; D: NA; V: TRBV19; CDR3: CASSSGPNAYEQYF; DNA: TGTGCCAGTAGTAGTGGGCCGAACGCCTACGAGCAGTACTTC
J: TRBJ1-5; size: NA; D: NA; V: TRBV18; CDR3: CASSQSAGSNQPQHF; DNA: TGTGCCAGCTCACAGTCAGCAGGGAGCAATCAGCCCCAGCATTTT
J: TRBJ1-2; size: once; D: TRBD1; V: TRBV27; CDR3: CASSSPGTDYGYTF; DNA: TGTGCCAGCAGTTCCCCCGGGACAGACTATGGCTACACCTTC
J: TRBJ2-7; size: NA; D: NA; V: TRBV7-2; CDR3: CASSPGGTPSYEQYF; DNA: TGTGCCAGCAGCCCGGGCGGGACGCCGTCCTACGAGCAGTACTTC
J: TRBJ2-7; size: NA; D: NA; V: TRBV28; CDR3: CASSLFPRGSYEQYF; DNA: TGTGCCAGCAGTTTATTCCCCAGGGGCTCCTACGAGCAGTACTTC
J: TRBJ2-7; size: NA; D: TRBD1; V: TRBV7-9; CDR3: CASSLARTGGEQYF; DNA: TGTGCCAGCAGCTTAGCGCGGACAGGGGGCGAGCAGTACTTC
J: TRBJ1-5; size: NA; D: NA; V: TRBV7-8; CDR3: CASSLDSNQPQHF; DNA: TGTGCCAGCAGCTTGGACTCTAATCAGCCCCAGCATTTT
J: TRBJ1-2; size: once; D: NA; V: TRBV7-9; CDR3: CASSPLGQGKNYGYTF; DNA: TGTGCCAGCAGCCCACTAGGGCAGGGGAAAAACTATGGCTACACCTTC
J: TRBJ2-3; size: NA; D: NA; V: TRBV15; CDR3: CATSRDQGRRADTQYF; DNA: TGTGCCACCAGCAGAGATCAGGGGCGACGGGCAGATACGCAGTATTTT
J: TRBJ2-2; size: NA; D: TRBD1; V: TRBV24-1; CDR3: CATSDSARTGYTGELFF; DNA: TGTGCCACCAGTGATTCTGCTAGGACAGGGTACACCGGGGAGCTGTTTTTT
J: TRBJ2-7; size: NA; D: NA; V: TRBV6-6; CDR3: CASSHPGLYEQYF; DNA: TGTGCCAGCAGTCACCCGGGTCTCTACGAGCAGTACTTC
J: TRBJ1-5; size: NA; D: TRBD1; V: TRBV5-4; CDR3: CASSRTGTGGAGQPQHF; DNA: TGTGCCAGCAGTCGCACCGGGACAGGGGGCGCGGGTCAGCCCCAGCATTTT
J: TRBJ2-3; size: NA; D: NA; V: TRBV29-1; CDR3: CSVEGRGYTQYF; DNA: TGCAGCGTTGAGGGCAGGGGATATACGCAGTATTTT
J: TRBJ2-3; size: NA; D: TRBD1; V: TRBV9; CDR3: CASSRGGTTDTQYF; DNA: TGTGCCAGCAGCCGAGGGGGCACGACAGATACGCAGTATTTT
J: TRBJ1-1; size: NA; D: TRBD1; V: TRBV6-4; CDR3: CASSSDRGTEAFF; DNA: TGTGCCAGCAGCTCCGACAGGGGCACTGAAGCTTTCTTT
J: TRBJ2-1; size: NA; D: TRBD2; V: TRBV11-2; CDR3: CASRRGGSYNEQFF; DNA: TGTGCCAGCAGGCGCGGGGGCTCCTACAATGAGCAGTTCTTC
J: TRBJ1-1; size: NA; D: NA; V: TRBV6-5; CDR3: CASSRTVNTEAFF; DNA: TGTGCCAGCAGTAGGACAGTGAACACTGAAGCTTTCTTT